This is a list of T cell receptor beta chains from one sample in a study of long-term antiretroviral therapy in people with HIV. Here immunoSEQ multiplex PCR was the method, and the copy in TCRdb shows in-frame clones only, minus some. The profile shows about 24,000 clones, about 80% of them singletons. The sequences come from unsorted PBMCs, collected 4.4 years after starting antiretroviral therapy. The receptors originated from a man under 40 with HIV. Both conserved end residues are part of each CDR3. The order of the fields is D gene, J gene, clone size, V gene, CDR3 DNA, CDR3 protein. The D gene is left open where the match is weak. A clone size is listed for some rows: how often the clone was seen (once, few, many), or a class if it is expanded.

D: -
J: TRBJ1-2
size: few
V: TRBV29-1
DNA: TGCAGCGTTGACTGGGACCGTGGAGGCTACACCTTC
CDR3: CSVDWDRGGYTF

D: -
J: TRBJ1-2
size: -
V: TRBV6-5
DNA: TGTGCCAGCAGTCGACTAGGGCCTTATGGCTACACCTTC
CDR3: CASSRLGPYGYTF

D: -
J: TRBJ2-7
size: -
V: TRBV10-3
DNA: TGTGCCATCAGTGATATCGACCGGGACACAAAAGCCTACGAGCAGTACTTC
CDR3: CAISDIDRDTKAYEQYF

D: -
J: TRBJ2-7
size: -
V: TRBV2
DNA: TGTGCCAGCACAACAGGGACCTACGAGCAGTACTTC
CDR3: CASTTGTYEQYF

D: TRBD1
J: TRBJ2-5
size: -
V: TRBV7-2
DNA: TGTGCCAGCAGCCTATGGACAGGGTCAGGAGAGACCCAGTACTTC
CDR3: CASSLWTGSGETQYF

D: -
J: TRBJ1-6
size: -
V: TRBV5-6
DNA: TGTGCCAGCAGCTTGTTGACGGAATATAATTCACCCCTCCACTTT
CDR3: CASSLLTEYNSPLHF

D: -
J: TRBJ2-2
size: -
V: TRBV7-6
DNA: TGTGCCAGCAGCTCCACAGGGTCCCTCAACACCGGGGAGCTGTTTTTT
CDR3: CASSSTGSLNTGELFF

D: TRBD2
J: TRBJ2-7
size: -
V: TRBV9
DNA: TGTGCCAGCAGCCCCGGACTAGCGGCCTCCTACGAGCAGTACTTC
CDR3: CASSPGLAASYEQYF

D: -
J: TRBJ1-1
size: -
V: TRBV6-6
DNA: TGTGCCAGCAGTTACGAGGGCAGGACTGAAGCTTTCTTT
CDR3: CASSYEGRTEAFF

D: TRBD2
J: TRBJ2-1
size: -
V: TRBV19
DNA: TGTGCCAGTAGCCCTAGCGGGGGCTTCAATGAGCAGTTCTTC
CDR3: CASSPSGGFNEQFF

D: TRBD1
J: TRBJ2-3
size: -
V: TRBV19
DNA: TGTGCCAGTAGTCGTAACAGGGGGGCCACAGATACGCAGTATTTT
CDR3: CASSRNRGATDTQYF

D: -
J: TRBJ2-3
size: -
V: TRBV10-1
DNA: TGCGCCAGCAGTGAGTCACATCGACCGCAGTATTTT
CDR3: CASSESHRPQYF

D: TRBD2
J: TRBJ2-1
size: -
V: TRBV10-3
DNA: TGTGCCATCAGTGAGGACGGGGGGGCCAAGGATGAGCAGTTCTTC
CDR3: CAISEDGGAKDEQFF

D: -
J: TRBJ1-1
size: -
V: TRBV5-1
DNA: TGCGCCAGCAGCTTTGGAGGGAACACTGAAGCTTTCTTT
CDR3: CASSFGGNTEAFF

D: -
J: TRBJ1-1
size: -
V: TRBV9
DNA: TGTGCCAGCAGCGTAGCTCTGAGCACTGAAGCTTTCTTT
CDR3: CASSVALSTEAFF

D: -
J: TRBJ2-5
size: -
V: TRBV27
DNA: TGTGCCAGCAGTAGGACTTCTTTCCAAGAGACCCAGTACTTC
CDR3: CASSRTSFQETQYF

D: -
J: TRBJ2-7
size: -
V: TRBV19
DNA: TGTGCCAGTAGTATTGGAGGGAACGAGCAGTACTTC
CDR3: CASSIGGNEQYF

D: -
J: TRBJ2-7
size: -
V: TRBV18
DNA: TGTGCCAGCTCACCGGGACGCAAGACGTACGAGCAGTACTTC
CDR3: CASSPGRKTYEQYF

D: TRBD1
J: TRBJ1-2
size: -
V: TRBV6-5
DNA: TGTGCCAGCAGTTACGGCAGGGGGTCCAACTATGGCTACACCTTC
CDR3: CASSYGRGSNYGYTF

D: -
J: TRBJ1-1
size: few
V: TRBV10-1
DNA: TGCGCCAGCAGTGGCGGGACAAATATCGGTACTGAAGCTTTCTTT
CDR3: CASSGGTNIGTEAFF

D: -
J: TRBJ1-2
size: -
V: TRBV4-1
DNA: TGCGCCAGCAGCCAAGATGAAGGCAGGCTTACGGATGGCTACACCTTC
CDR3: CASSQDEGRLTDGYTF

D: -
J: TRBJ1-6
size: -
V: TRBV9
DNA: TGTGCCAGCAGCGTAGCGGGGAATTCACCCCTCCACTTT
CDR3: CASSVAGNSPLHF

D: -
J: TRBJ1-1
size: -
V: TRBV15
DNA: TGTGCCACCAGCGAGGCACTTCGGATGAACACTGAAGCTTTCTTT
CDR3: CATSEALRMNTEAFF

D: -
J: TRBJ1-1
size: -
V: TRBV28
DNA: TGTGCCAGCAGTTTGTTTGATGAAGCTTTCTTT
CDR3: CASSLFDEAFF

D: TRBD1
J: TRBJ2-2
size: -
V: TRBV27
DNA: TGTGCCAGCAGTGCCCAAGGGGGCCGGGCGAACACCGGGGAGCTGTTTTTT
CDR3: CASSAQGGRANTGELFF

D: -
J: TRBJ1-2
size: -
V: TRBV18
DNA: TGTGCCAGCTCACCGAGTAATGGCTACACCTTC
CDR3: CASSPSNGYTF

D: TRBD1
J: TRBJ1-2
size: large
V: TRBV13
DNA: TGTGCCAGCAGCCCTGGGACAGGGGCGCTCTATGAGGGCTACACCTTC
CDR3: CASSPGTGALYEGYTF

D: -
J: TRBJ2-1
size: -
V: TRBV9
DNA: TGTGCCAGCAGCGTAGCGGCGCCTCCCGTGGGTAATGAGCAGTTCTTC
CDR3: CASSVAAPPVGNEQFF

D: TRBD1
J: TRBJ2-7
size: few
V: TRBV4-3
DNA: TGCGCCAGCACCGGGACAGGACACTACGAGCAGTACTTC
CDR3: CASTGTGHYEQYF

D: TRBD1
J: TRBJ1-4
size: -
V: TRBV9
DNA: TGTGCCAGCAGCGTAGAGGACAGGGTAGGGGAAAAACTGTTTTTT
CDR3: CASSVEDRVGEKLFF

D: TRBD1
J: TRBJ1-1
size: -
V: TRBV19
DNA: TGTGCCAGTAGTATCGGGACAGGGGATGGGAACACTGAAGCTTTCTTT
CDR3: CASSIGTGDGNTEAFF

D: TRBD2
J: TRBJ2-1
size: -
V: TRBV29-1
DNA: TGCAGCGTTGTACCCGGGACTACATCAAGTCTGTTCTTC
CDR3: CSVVPGTTSSLFF

D: -
J: TRBJ2-1
size: -
V: TRBV19
DNA: TGTGCCAGTAGTAGACCCTACAATGAGCAGTTCTTC
CDR3: CASSRPYNEQFF

D: -
J: TRBJ2-7
size: -
V: TRBV2
DNA: TGTGCCAGGACACAGGGTAGAGGGGTCTACGAGCAGTACTTC
CDR3: CARTQGRGVYEQYF

D: -
J: TRBJ2-3
size: -
V: TRBV7-2
DNA: TGTGCCAGCAGCCCAGGCCCTCCCGATACGCAGTATTTT
CDR3: CASSPGPPDTQYF

D: TRBD2
J: TRBJ2-5
size: -
V: TRBV19
DNA: TGTGCCAGTAGTATAGCCGGACAGCGGGGGGAGACCCAGTACTTC
CDR3: CASSIAGQRGETQYF

D: TRBD1
J: TRBJ1-1
size: -
V: TRBV27
DNA: TGTGCCAGCACCCCTGGGCCAGGGGGCTACACTGAAGCTTTCTTT
CDR3: CASTPGPGGYTEAFF

D: TRBD2
J: TRBJ2-7
size: few
V: TRBV5-1
DNA: TGCGCCAGCAGCGGGGAGGGGTTCGAGCAGTACTTC
CDR3: CASSGEGFEQYF

D: TRBD1
J: TRBJ1-1
size: -
V: TRBV5-1
DNA: TGCGCCAGCAGTCTGGCGGGGACAGAGATGAACACTGAAGCTTTCTTT
CDR3: CASSLAGTEMNTEAFF

D: -
J: TRBJ1-5
size: -
V: TRBV28
DNA: TGTGCCAGCAGTTTAGTAAGGGGCCGCAATCAGCCCCAGCATTTT
CDR3: CASSLVRGRNQPQHF

D: -
J: TRBJ1-1
size: -
V: TRBV6-5
DNA: TGTGCCAGCAGTTACGGGGGGAGGACTGAAGCTTTCTTT
CDR3: CASSYGGRTEAFF

D: -
J: TRBJ2-7
size: -
V: TRBV2
DNA: TGTGCCAGCAGTTTAACTAGCTACTACGAGCAGTACTTC
CDR3: CASSLTSYYEQYF

D: TRBD1
J: TRBJ2-7
size: -
V: TRBV2
DNA: TGTGCCAGCAAGAGGGACAGGGGGGTCGAGCAGTACTTC
CDR3: CASKRDRGVEQYF

D: TRBD2
J: TRBJ2-7
size: -
V: TRBV7-2
DNA: TGTGCCAGCAGCCGGGGGGGGGCGGCCTACGAGCAGTACTTC
CDR3: CASSRGGAAYEQYF

D: TRBD2
J: TRBJ2-7
size: -
V: TRBV9
DNA: TGTGCCAGCAGCCCCACGGGGGGAGCTAGCGGGTACGCCGAGCAGTACTTC
CDR3: CASSPTGGASGYAEQYF

D: -
J: TRBJ1-5
size: -
V: TRBV4-1
DNA: TGCGCCAGCAGCCTTTCAGGATTCCAGCCCCAGCATTTT
CDR3: CASSLSGFQPQHF

D: -
J: TRBJ1-2
size: -
V: TRBV19
DNA: TGTGCCAGTAGTATCCCGAACCCCGGGACCCGATTCGGCTACACCTTC
CDR3: CASSIPNPGTRFGYTF

D: -
J: TRBJ2-7
size: few
V: TRBV27
DNA: TGTGCCAGCAGTTTGGGGACACGCTACGAGCAGTACTTC
CDR3: CASSLGTRYEQYF